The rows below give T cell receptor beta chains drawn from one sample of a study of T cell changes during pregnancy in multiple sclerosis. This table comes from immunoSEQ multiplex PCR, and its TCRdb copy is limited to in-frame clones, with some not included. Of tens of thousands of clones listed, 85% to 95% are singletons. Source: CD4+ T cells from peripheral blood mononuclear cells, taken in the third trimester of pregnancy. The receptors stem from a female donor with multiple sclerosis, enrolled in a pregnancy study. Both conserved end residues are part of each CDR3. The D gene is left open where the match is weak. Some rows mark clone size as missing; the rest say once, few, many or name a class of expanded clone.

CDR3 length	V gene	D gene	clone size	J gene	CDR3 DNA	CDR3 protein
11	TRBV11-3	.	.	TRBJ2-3	TGTGCCAGCAGCCCGTCAGATACGCAGTATTTT	CASSPSDTQYF
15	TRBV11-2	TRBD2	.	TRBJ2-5	TGTGCCAGCACCGTCGGCGGGAGGACCGAGGAGACCCAGTACTTC	CASTVGGRTEETQYF
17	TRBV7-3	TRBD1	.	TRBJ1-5	TGTGCCAGCAGCTTATTTCGTGATCAGGGGGGCGATCAGCCCCAGCATTTT	CASSLFRDQGGDQPQHF
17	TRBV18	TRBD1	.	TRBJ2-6	TGTGCCAGCTCTCAGACAGGGGGAACCTCTGGGGCCAACGTCCTGACTTTC	CASSQTGGTSGANVLTF
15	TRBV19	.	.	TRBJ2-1	TGTGCCAGTAGTATTTCGCGGAGATCCTACAATGAGCAGTTCTTC	CASSISRRSYNEQFF
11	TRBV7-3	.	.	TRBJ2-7	TGTGCCGCACGGGTTCTCTACGAGCAGTACTTC	CAARVLYEQYF
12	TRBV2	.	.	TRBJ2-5	TGTGCCAGCAGTACAGAGCAAGAGACCCAGTACTTC	CASSTEQETQYF
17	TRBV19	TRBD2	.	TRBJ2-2	TGTGCCAGTAGTCCGTTAAGGACTAGCGGGAGTTCCGGGGAGCTGTTTTTT	CASSPLRTSGSSGELFF
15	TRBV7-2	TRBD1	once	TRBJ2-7	TGTGCCAGCAGCCCCGGGGGACAGGGGTATCGCGAGCAGTACTTC	CASSPGGQGYREQYF
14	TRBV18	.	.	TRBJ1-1	TGTGCCAGCTCACCCATGGCACGGAACACTGAAGCTTTCTTT	CASSPMARNTEAFF
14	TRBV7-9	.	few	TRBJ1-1	TGTGCCAGCAGCTTTGCACAGCAAGGCACTGAAGCTTTCTTT	CASSFAQQGTEAFF
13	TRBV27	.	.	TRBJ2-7	TGTGCCAGCAGTTTTTCGGGGTCCTACGAGCAGTACTTC	CASSFSGSYEQYF
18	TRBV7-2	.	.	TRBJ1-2	TGTGCCAGCAGCTTAGCAGACGACAGGCGTTCGGGAAACTATGGCTACACCTTC	CASSLADDRRSGNYGYTF
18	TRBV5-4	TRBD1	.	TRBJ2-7	TGTGCCAGCAGCTATCCGGGACAGGTGGGTCTTAGGTCCTACGAGCAGTACTTC	CASSYPGQVGLRSYEQYF
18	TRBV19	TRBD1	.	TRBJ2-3	TGTGCCAGTAGTGTAAGAAAAGGGACAGCAGCTAGCACAGATACGCAGTATTTT	CASSVRKGTAASTDTQYF
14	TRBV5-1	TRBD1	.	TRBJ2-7	TGCGCCAGCAGCTCGGGACAGTTTTCTCTCGAGCAGTACTTC	CASSSGQFSLEQYF
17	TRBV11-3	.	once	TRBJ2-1	TGTGCCAGCAGCTTAGTCATGGGCAGTAGCTCCTACAATGAGCAGTTCTTC	CASSLVMGSSSYNEQFF
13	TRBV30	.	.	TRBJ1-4	TGTGCCTGGAACGGGCAGGGAGGCGAAAAACTGTTTTTT	CAWNGQGGEKLFF
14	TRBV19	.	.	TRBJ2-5	TGTGCCAGTAGTATGGCGGAGGGTCGGAAGACCCAGTACTTC	CASSMAEGRKTQYF
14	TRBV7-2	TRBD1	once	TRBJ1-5	TGTGCCAGCAGCCGACAGGGTGAGGGGCAGCCCCAGCATTTT	CASSRQGEGQPQHF
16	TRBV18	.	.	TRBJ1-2	TGTGCCAGCTCACCAACCAGGGATGCCGTGAATTCCGGCTACACCTTC	CASSPTRDAVNSGYTF
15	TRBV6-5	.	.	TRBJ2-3	TGTGCCAGCAGTTCTCCACAGGGACCTACAGATACGCAGTATTTT	CASSSPQGPTDTQYF
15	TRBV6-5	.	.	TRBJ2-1	TGTGCCAGCAGTTACTCGACCAGTCGGGTCAGTGAGCAGTTCTTC	CASSYSTSRVSEQFF
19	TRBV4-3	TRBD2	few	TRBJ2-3	TGCGCCAGCAGCCACGGGACTAGCGGGAGGCCCTGGGAGCCAGATACGCAGTATTTT	CASSHGTSGRPWEPDTQYF
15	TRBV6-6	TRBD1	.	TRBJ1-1	TGTGCCAGCAGCCTATTCGGGACAGGGAACACTGAAGCTTTCTTT	CASSLFGTGNTEAFF
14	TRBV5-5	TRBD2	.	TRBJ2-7	TGTGCCAGCAGCCTGACTAGCGGGGCCTACGAGCAGTACTTC	CASSLTSGAYEQYF
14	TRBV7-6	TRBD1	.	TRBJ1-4	TGTGCCAGCAGCACCGGACAGGGTGGAGAAAAACTGTTTTTT	CASSTGQGGEKLFF
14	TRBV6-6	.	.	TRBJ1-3	TGTGCCAGCAGTTACGACAACTCTGGAAACACCATATATTTT	CASSYDNSGNTIYF
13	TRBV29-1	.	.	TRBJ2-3	TGCAGCGTTTCGGGAGCTAGCACAGATACGCAGTATTTT	CSVSGASTDTQYF
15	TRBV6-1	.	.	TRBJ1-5	TGTGCCAGCTCCTCGGGGGTGGTGCGCAATCAGCCCCAGCATTTT	CASSSGVVRNQPQHF
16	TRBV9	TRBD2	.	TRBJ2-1	TGTGCCAGCAGCCCTAGGACTAGCGGGACCCCCAATGAGCAGTTCTTC	CASSPRTSGTPNEQFF
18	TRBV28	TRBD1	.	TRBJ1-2	TGTGCCAGCAGTACGCCGGGACAGGAGACACTATGGCTATGGGGCTACACCTTC	CASSTPGQETLWLWGYTF
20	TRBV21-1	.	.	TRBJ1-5	TGTGCCAGCAGCAAATGGCTTGGGCGGGCGGGAAAAGGAGACAATCAGCCCCAGCATTTT	CASSKWLGRAGKGDNQPQHF
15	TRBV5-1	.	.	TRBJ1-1	TGCGCCAGCAGTATGCCAGGGGCGGGGAACACTGAAGCTTTCTTT	CASSMPGAGNTEAFF
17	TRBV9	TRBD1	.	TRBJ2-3	TGTGCCAGCAGCGTAGACCCGACAGGGGGCATGGCAGATACGCAGTATTTT	CASSVDPTGGMADTQYF
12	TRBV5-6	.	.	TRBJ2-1	TGTGCCAGCAGCTTGGTTTTGACAGAGCAGTTCTTC	CASSLVLTEQFF
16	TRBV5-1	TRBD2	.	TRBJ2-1	TGCGCCAGCAGCTTGAGCCGGGCGGGAGACAGCAATGAGCAGTTCTTC	CASSLSRAGDSNEQFF
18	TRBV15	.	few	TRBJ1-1	TGTGCCACCAGCAGAGATTCTTGGGCAGCTTCCATGAACACTGAAGCTTTCTTT	CATSRDSWAASMNTEAFF
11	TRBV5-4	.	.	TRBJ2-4	TGTGCCAGCAGCAGAGGGAACATTCAGTACTTC	CASSRGNIQYF
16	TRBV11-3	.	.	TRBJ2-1	TGTGCCAGCAGCTTAGGTACAGGGAGTACCTACAATGAGCAGTTCTTC	CASSLGTGSTYNEQFF
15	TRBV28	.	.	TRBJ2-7	TGTGCCAGCAATCCTCCTAATAGCAGGGGCTACGAGCAGTACTTC	CASNPPNSRGYEQYF
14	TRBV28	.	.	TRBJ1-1	TGTGCCAGCAGTTTCATGTATGGGGGGGCTGAAGCTTTCTTT	CASSFMYGGAEAFF
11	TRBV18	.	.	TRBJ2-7	TGTGCCAGCTCAGACAGCTACGAGCAGTACTTC	CASSDSYEQYF
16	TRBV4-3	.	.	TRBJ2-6	TGCGCCAGCAGCCAAGACAGTCGCTTAGGGGCCAACGTCCTGACTTTC	CASSQDSRLGANVLTF
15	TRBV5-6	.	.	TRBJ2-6	TGTGCCAGCAGCAAGACTGTAGTTGGGGCCAACGTCCTGACTTTC	CASSKTVVGANVLTF
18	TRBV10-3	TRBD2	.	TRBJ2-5	TGTGCCATCAGTGCCTCACAGACTAGCGGGAGGATCGGAGAGACCCAGTACTTC	CAISASQTSGRIGETQYF
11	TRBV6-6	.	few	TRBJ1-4	TGTGCCAGCACCATGGGGGGAAAACTGTTTTTT	CASTMGGKLFF
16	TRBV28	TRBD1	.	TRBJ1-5	TGTGCCAGCAGTTTAGCTGGGACAGGGGGGAATCAGCCCCAGCATTTT	CASSLAGTGGNQPQHF
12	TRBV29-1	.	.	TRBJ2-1	TGCAGCGTTGAATCGGGAGTAAATGAGCAGTTCTTC	CSVESGVNEQFF
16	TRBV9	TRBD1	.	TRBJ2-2	TGTGCCAGCAGCGCCCCCGGGACAGGGAACACCGGGGAGCTGTTTTTT	CASSAPGTGNTGELFF
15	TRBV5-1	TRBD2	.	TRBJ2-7	TGCGCCAGCAGCTTGGGGACTAGCGGATCCTACGAGCAGTACTTC	CASSLGTSGSYEQYF
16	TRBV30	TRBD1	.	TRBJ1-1	TGTGCCTGGAGTGAGTGGGGGACAGCTCTGAACACTGAAGCTTTCTTT	CAWSEWGTALNTEAFF
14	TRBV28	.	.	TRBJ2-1	TGTGCCAGCAGTTTGTCCGGACTTTTAAATGAGCAGTTCTTC	CASSLSGLLNEQFF